This T cell receptor (beta chain) comes out of a study of blood T cell repertoires in COVID-19. CDR3 length: 15 amino acids. Per the germline V gene, CDR1 is SNHLY and CDR2 is FYNNEI. V was pared by 8 bases and J by 7 bases, with 21 bases between. TCRdb keeps only in-frame clones here, not all; method: immunoSEQ multiplex PCR. The sample gives around 260,000 clones, roughly 87% of which show up once; about 0.64% is in the top ten. The rearrangement joins TRBV2 to TRBJ1-5; D not resolved. The receptor was derived from a human donor in a cohort sampled during active COVID-19. The sequencing input was peripheral blood. In DNA form, the CDR3 reads TGTGCCAGCGAAACCGGGCCGGGAACCAAACAGCCCCAGCATTTT. It encodes CASETGPGTKQPQHF.